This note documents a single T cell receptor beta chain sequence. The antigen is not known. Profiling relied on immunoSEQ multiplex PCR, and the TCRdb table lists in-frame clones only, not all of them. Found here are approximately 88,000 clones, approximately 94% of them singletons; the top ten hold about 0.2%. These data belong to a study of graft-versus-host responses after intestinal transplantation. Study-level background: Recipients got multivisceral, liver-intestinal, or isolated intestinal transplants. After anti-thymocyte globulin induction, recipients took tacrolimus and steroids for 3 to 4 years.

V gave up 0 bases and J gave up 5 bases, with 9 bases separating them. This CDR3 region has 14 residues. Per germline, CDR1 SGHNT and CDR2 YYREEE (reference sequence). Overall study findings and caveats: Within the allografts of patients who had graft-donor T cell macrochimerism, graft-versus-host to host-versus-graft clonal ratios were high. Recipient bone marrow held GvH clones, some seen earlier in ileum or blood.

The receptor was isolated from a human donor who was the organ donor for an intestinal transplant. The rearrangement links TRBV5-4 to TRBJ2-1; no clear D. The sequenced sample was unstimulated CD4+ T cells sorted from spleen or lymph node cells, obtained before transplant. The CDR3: CASSLADGDNEQFF. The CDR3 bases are TGTGCCAGCAGCTTGGCCGACGGAGACAATGAGCAGTTCTTC.